Detailed here is one TCR beta chain. What it binds is not known. The data derive from a study of identifying expanded T cells in peripheral blood. There are 17 residues in the CDR3. Germline-derived CDR1 and CDR2 are LNHDA and SQIVND (reference sequence). V lost 3 bases and J lost 2; bases outside the gene matches: 9. Sequencing used immunoSEQ multiplex PCR; TCRdb keeps in-frame clones, though not all of them. The table shows around 100,000 clones, with more than 85% occurring only once. Regarding the study as a whole: Variance in clone template counts between two-week samples significantly increased with total template count across all healthy donors. Technical replicates showed roughly 1.2 changed clones; roughly two weeks around 15; four weeks 19.

The sequencing sample was made of blood. The chain is built from TRBV19 and TRBJ2-5; 10 nucleotides match TRBD2. This sequence was found in a person aged 18-70 years in good health. CDR3 sequence (DNA): TGTGCCAGTAGTATCAGTCTAGCGGGGGCCATACAAGAGACCCAGTACTTC. It is translated as CASSISLAGAIQETQYF. Full variable domain (outside the CDR3, taken from reference TRBV19 and TRBJ2-5): DGGITQSPKYLFRKEGQNVTLSCEQNLNHDAMYWYRQDPGQGLRLIYYSQIVNDFQKGDIAEGYSVSREKKESFPLTVTSAQKNPTAFYLCASSISLAGAIQETQYFGPGTRLLVL.